The 4 T cell receptor beta chains reported below all come from one sample, sequenced in a study of cytomegalovirus exposure and HLA in healthy donors. Some clones are missing from TCRdb's copy, which holds only in-frame ones; the method was immunoSEQ multiplex PCR. This repertoire shows about 280,000 clones, 80% to 90% found once; its top ten account for around 1%. The sequenced sample was PBMCs. These TCRs come from a woman aged 18-29 years in good health and CMV-seronegative.

V and J are TRBV6-1 and TRBJ2-3; TRBD2 agrees at 12 bases. Germline V gives CDR1 MNHNS, CDR2 SASEGT. The J segment lost 3 bases and the V segment lost 5 bases, leaving 3 bases of the junction unmatched. The CDR3 has 15 amino acids. The CDR3 DNA reads as TGTGCCAGCAGTCAGACTAGCGGGAGTACAGATACGCAGTATTTT. Its protein is CASSQTSGSTDTQYF.

The CDR3 region is CASSLLAGYNEQFF. CDR3 DNA: TGTGCCAGCAGTTTACTAGCGGGGTACAATGAGCAGTTCTTC. The rearrangement uses TRBV28 and TRBJ2-1; 9 positions agree with TRBD2. CDR3 length equals 14 residues. Germline loops: CDR1 MDHEN, CDR2 SYDVKM. The junction had 0 bases not matched to a gene; V was cut back by 2 bases and J by 4 bases.

CDR3 in amino acids: CASSLGTVVNTGELFF. CDR3 in DNA: TGTGCCAGCAGCTTGGGGACAGTCGTCAACACCGGGGAGCTGTTTTTT. This sequence joins TRBV7-6 and TRBJ2-2; 7 bases agree with TRBD1. Trimming took 3 bases from V and 2 from J; bases not matched to a gene: 6. Germline CDR1 SGHVS, CDR2 FNYEAQ. The CDR3 is 16 amino acids.

The chain couples TRBV10-3 to TRBJ1-2; possibly TRBD1 for D (6 bases). Trimming took 3 bases from V and 3 from J, leaving 11 bases between them. This CDR3 comprises 14 residues. Germline-derived CDR1 and CDR2 are ENHRY and SYGVKD. CDR3: CAISDMGADYGYTF. In nucleotides, the CDR3 is TGTGCCATCAGTGACATGGGGGCGGACTATGGCTACACCTTC.